This is a list of T cell receptor beta chains from one sample in a study of cytomegalovirus exposure and HLA in healthy donors. The method was immunoSEQ multiplex PCR; TCRdb's version includes in-frame clones alone and lacks a portion of them. Its table records roughly 57,000 clones. Sequencing used PBMCs. The receptors here all came from a man between 18 and 35 years old in good health and CMV-seropositive. The conserved cysteine and the conserved F or W are not part of the CDR3 here. Each record gives: V gene, CDR3 length, CDR3 protein.

TRBV5-5	11	ASSLDSWSEAF
TRBV27	12	ASSLRERTGELF
TRBV28	15	ASSSLPKGQGDYEQY
TRBV28	15	ASSPRVGRQRGNTIY
TRBV9	12	ASSVGGEGYEQY
TRBV11-2	10	ASSLALAAQY
TRBV7-8	15	ASSPTLAGAGTDTQY
TRBV9	12	ASSEAGTADTQY
TRBV5-1	12	ASSLLQGIHGYT
TRBV30	13	AWSEPGNYNSPLH
TRBV25-1	13	ASSIPGTENEKLF
TRBV7-3	12	ASSSGQVYNEQF
TRBV5-4	11	ASSSAGDTEAF
TRBV13	11	ATFPRGTDTQY
TRBV7-9	13	ASSLAGTGDHEQY
TRBV7-3	11	ASSLLAGGPEF
TRBV27	11	ASRRTGTGELF
TRBV27	13	ASSLLGTGGHEQY
TRBV5-1	13	ASSPTSFVADEQY
TRBV30	13	AWRPPYEAGAKQF
TRBV10-3	13	AIGGRTELNTEAF
TRBV5-1	14	ASSSAGGSKWETQY
TRBV27	15	ASSLNVLMGRGRAQY
TRBV19	14	ASSHTPYPKPYEQY
TRBV9	13	ASSVDQDSFYGYT
TRBV6-1	12	ASSISYPNEKLF
TRBV2	11	ASSPQGFGELF
TRBV7-6	14	ASSLGLAGEWETQY
TRBV2	12	ASSLGGAPQPQH
TRBV6-1	12	AADSGTANYGYT
TRBV2	10	ASIVTGNIQY
TRBV29-1	12	SVTSQFMNTEAF
TRBV6-6	13	ASSSPLLEAGELF
TRBV19	12	ASLTSGGNQPQH
TRBV30	10	AGGQGATEAF
TRBV9	11	ASAGRLYNEQF
TRBV27	13	ASSKLAGGVYEQY
TRBV14	14	ASSQGFRAYTDTQY
TRBV2	10	ASSELEETQY
TRBV4-1	11	ASSLQGAKTQY
TRBV5-1	13	ASSVRPTNTGELF
TRBV5-1	16	ASSLAGTSEPHTDTQY
TRBV23-1	17	ASSQRAYTRREGPYEQY
TRBV6-4	14	ASSGTGGAGANVLT
TRBV5-6	14	ASSLSRGNSNQPQH
TRBV4-1	14	ASSRGLRDSYYEQY
TRBV7-8	13	ASSSGRGTKNIQY
TRBV6-6	11	ASRIDRLSGYT
TRBV11-2	13	ASSWGGRSNYGYT
TRBV5-5	17	ASSFGPGTGGGGNQPQH
TRBV18	11	ASSPSGAYEQY
TRBV4-1	14	ASSHLEQGVNSPLH
TRBV7-2	13	ASSPEVAQAYEQY